Each of the 28 T cell receptor beta chains below was sequenced from the same sample in a study of blood T cell repertoires in COVID-19. Only in-frame clones appear in the TCRdb table, and some are missing; sequencing was by immunoSEQ multiplex PCR. The sample has hundreds of thousands of clones; 70% to 90% are singletons. Material: PBMCs or T cells enriched from blood (not recorded which). The receptors were gathered from an older woman in a cohort exposed to, infected with or recovered from COVID-19 (not recorded which).

This chain links TRBV27 with TRBJ1-1; D is perhaps TRBD1 (5 bases). The length of the CDR3 is 15 residues. Germline V gives CDR1 MNHEY, CDR2 SMNVEV (reference sequence). The V end was cut by 5 bases, the J end by 3 bases, with 16 bases between. CDR3 loop: CASSPTWGEDTEAFF. DNA for the CDR3: TGTGCCAGCAGTCCTACCTGGGGGGAGGACACTGAAGCTTTCTTT.

This clone was seen more than once but under ten times. The V gene is TRBV7-2, the J gene TRBJ1-1; possible D gene TRBD1, 5 bases. The CDR3 has 13 amino acids. Germline values: CDR1 SGHTA, CDR2 FQGNSA. V gave up 5 bases and J gave up 5 bases, with 12 bases separating them. CDR3 residues: CASSRVTETEAFF. CDR3 bases: TGTGCCAGCAGCCGCGTGACAGAAACTGAAGCTTTCTTT.

The chain joins TRBV28 to TRBJ2-1; 12 nucleotides agree with TRBD2. V gave up 6 bases and J gave up 6 bases; unmatched junction bases: 6. Germline V lookup: CDR1 MDHEN, CDR2 SYDVKM. There are 15 residues in the CDR3. The CDR3 is CASRATSGRSNEQFF. The CDR3 DNA is TGTGCCAGCAGGGCTACTAGCGGGAGGAGCAATGAGCAGTTCTTC.

The rearrangement uses TRBV5-4 and TRBJ2-1, with TRBD1 matching 7 bases. The CDR3 length is 16 residues. The ends lost 4 bases at V and 4 bases at J; junction bases unmatched: 11. In germline, CDR1 is SGHNT, CDR2 YYREEE (reference sequence). The CDR3 DNA reads TGTGCCAGCAGCCCCGACCCGGGACAGAGATACAATGAGCAGTTCTTC. This codes for CASSPDPGQRYNEQFF.

DNA for the CDR3: TGTGCCAGCAGTTTACTAGCGGGAGCCTTTAACGAGCAGTACTTC. This translates into CASSLLAGAFNEQYF. The chain links TRBV28 to TRBJ2-7; 10 bases map to TRBD2. Per the germline V gene, CDR1 is MDHEN and CDR2 is SYDVKM. The length of the CDR3 is 15 residues. Trimming cost V 2 bases and J 5 bases; bases outside gene matches: 6.

The CDR3 sequence is CASSLLGRSGYTF. CDR3 coding DNA: TGTGCCAGCAGTTTATTAGGCCGGAGTGGCTACACCTTC. This chain joins TRBV27 and TRBJ1-2; D is unclear. V shed 1 base and J shed 7 bases, with 10 bases lying between them. CDR1 is MNHEY, CDR2 SMNVEV, per germline (reference sequence). The CDR3 length is 13 residues.

V and J are TRBV7-2 and TRBJ2-1, with D tentatively TRBD2 (6 bases). V was trimmed by 1 base and J by 8 bases, leaving 15 bases between them. Germline-derived CDR1 and CDR2 are SGHTA and FQGNSA. The CDR3 has 15 amino acids. CDR3 sequence (DNA): TGTGCCAGCAGCTTAGGTCCGGGAGTAGGCGATGAGCAGTTCTTC. Translation: CASSLGPGVGDEQFF.

The J gene is TRBJ2-5, the V gene TRBV7-2; D is perhaps TRBD2 (5 bases). Per germline, CDR1 SGHTA and CDR2 FQGNSA. V lost 2 bases and J 4 bases, leaving 8 bases between the germline ends. The CDR3 runs 13 residues. In DNA, the CDR3 is TGTGCCAGCAGCTTATTGGCGGGAGAGACCCAGTACTTC. It specifies CASSLLAGETQYF.

The gene calls are TRBV10-3 and TRBJ2-1; D uncertain. Trimming shortened V by 3 bases and J by 7 bases, and 19 bases separated the two germline ends. This CDR3 is built from 16 residues. The germline V gene encodes CDR1 ENHRY and CDR2 SYGVKD. CDR3 in DNA: TGTGCCATCAGTGACCCCGGCTTCCAAATGACAAATGAGCAGTTCTTC. Residues: CAISDPGFQMTNEQFF.

This chain uses TRBV27 with TRBJ2-7, with 10 bases identical to TRBD2. V lost 4 bases, J lost 4 bases, and 7 bases stayed unmatched. This CDR3 region has 15 residues. Germline V gene lookup returns CDR1 MNHEY and CDR2 SMNVEV (reference sequence). The CDR3 region is CASSSPGLAPYEQYF. Here the CDR3 DNA reads TGTGCCAGCAGTTCTCCGGGACTAGCGCCATACGAGCAGTACTTC.

The genes are TRBV29-1 and TRBJ2-1, with 10 bases that match TRBD2. Germline loops: CDR1 SQVTM, CDR2 ANQGSEA. This CDR3 is built from 14 residues. V was clipped by 4 bases and J by 4 bases; unmatched bases: 4. The CDR3 is CSVVLAGEYNEQFF. The CDR3 region has the DNA TGCAGCGTTGTGCTAGCGGGAGAGTACAATGAGCAGTTCTTC.

The CDR3 sequence is CASLDGLFSGNTIYF. In DNA, the CDR3 is TGTGCCAGCCTGGACGGACTGTTCTCTGGAAACACCATATATTTT. The chain carries TRBV18 and TRBJ1-3; D gene ambiguous. Germline CDR1 reads KGHSH; CDR2 reads LQKENI. CDR3 size: 15 residues. V was cut by 8 bases and J by 0 bases, with 14 bases left in between.

This clone was found once. The chain has TRBV4-1 and TRBJ1-5, with TRBD1 as a possible D gene (5 bases). This CDR3 is 16 amino acids long. Germline V gene lookup returns CDR1 MGHRA and CDR2 YSYEKL. Between the trimmed V and J ends, which lost 0 bases and 1 base, there was a span of 10 bases. CDR3: CASSQEMGGSNQPQHF. The DNA of the CDR3 is TGCGCCAGCAGCCAAGAAATGGGGGGGAGCAATCAGCCCCAGCATTTT.

The chain links TRBV11-2 to TRBJ1-3, with no clear D. This CDR3 has 15 residues. The germline CDR1 and CDR2 sequences are SGHAT and FQNNGV. V was clipped by 1 base and J by 0 bases, with 7 bases between them. CDR3 region: CASSLAAVSGNTIYF. The CDR3 nucleotides read TGTGCCAGCAGCTTAGCAGCGGTCTCTGGAAACACCATATATTTT.

V is TRBV7-2 and J is TRBJ2-1, with 7 bases fitting TRBD2. V was clipped by 1 base and J by 10 bases; unmatched bases: 13. This CDR3 comprises 16 residues. Germline CDR1 reads SGHTA; CDR2 reads FQGNSA. CDR3 loop: CASSLGAGAGFGEQFF. The DNA for the CDR3 is TGTGCCAGCAGCTTAGGGGCGGGAGCGGGCTTCGGAGAGCAGTTCTTC.

This chain uses TRBV2 with TRBJ1-6, with 10 bases fitting TRBD1. The CDR3 has 14 amino acids. Trimming cost V 5 bases and J 7 bases; bases outside gene matches: 2. Germline CDR1 and CDR2: SNHLY and FYNNEI. As DNA, the CDR3 is TGTGCCAGCAGTCGGACAGGGGGGAATTCACCCCTCCACTTT. Amino acids: CASSRTGGNSPLHF.

The CDR3 bases are TGTGCCAGCATCCCCCTTTCTGGGCAGTTGAACACTGAAGCTTTCTTT. This codes for CASIPLSGQLNTEAFF. The chain links TRBV7-2 to TRBJ1-1; D is unresolved. V lost 7 bases, J lost 0 bases, and 18 bases lay in between. This CDR3 region has 16 residues. Per germline, CDR1 SGHTA and CDR2 FQGNSA. The full variable domain, its missing parts supplied by reference TRBV7-2 and TRBJ1-1, is GAGVSQSPSNKVTEKGKDVELRCDPISGHTALYWYRQSLGQGLEFLIYFQGNSAPDKSGLPSDRFSAERTGGSVSTLTIQRTQQEDSAVYLCASIPLSGQLNTEAFFGQGTRLTVV.

In this sample, this clone turned up a few times. The chain uses TRBV4-3 and TRBJ1-5; 11 bases agree with TRBD1. From germline, CDR1 is LGHNA and CDR2 YSLEER. Trimming at V came to 0 bases and at J to 4 bases, leaving 5 bases not matched to a gene. The CDR3 extends over 17 amino acids. The CDR3: CASSQDVGTGGNQPQHF. Here the CDR3 DNA reads TGCGCCAGCAGCCAAGATGTAGGGACAGGGGGGAATCAGCCCCAGCATTTT.

The chain uses TRBV30 and TRBJ2-7, with TRBD1 identical over 10 bases. The CDR3 loop spans 15 amino acids. V shed 4 bases, J shed 0 bases, and the junction held 6 bases outside the gene matches. Germline V gives CDR1 GTSNPN, CDR2 SVGIG (reference sequence). The CDR3 DNA reads as TGTGCCTGGACCTCCGGACAGGGGGGCTCCTACGAGCAGTACTTC. Translation gives CAWTSGQGGSYEQYF.

This clone was seen only once. The gene calls are TRBV6-7 and TRBJ2-1; TRBD1 is a possible D gene (5 bases). TRBV6-7 is sorted into the ORF group, with uncertain function. There are 15 residues in the CDR3. V lost 8 bases and J lost 2, with 16 bases in between. The CDR3 DNA follows: TGTGCCAGCCCCGGAAGGGGCCCCCCCTACAATGAGCAGTTCTTC. It translates to CASPGRGPPYNEQFF.

The chain links TRBV7-3 to TRBJ2-5; weak D call: TRBD1 (7 bases). The germline V and J ends were trimmed by 5 bases and 5 bases, with 18 bases remaining between them. The CDR3 is 15 residues long. Germline CDR1 SGHTA, CDR2 FQGTGA. CDR3 amino acids: CASSTTGVREETQYF. For the CDR3, the DNA is TGTGCCAGCAGCACAACAGGGGTCCGGGAGGAGACCCAGTACTTC.

The V gene is TRBV5-5, the J gene TRBJ2-2, with TRBD1 identical over 8 bases. V lost 2 bases to trimming and J lost 6 bases; unmatched junction nucleotides: 6. Germline CDR1 and CDR2: SGHKS and YYEKEE (reference sequence). This CDR3 region has 15 residues. The CDR3 here is CASSFHGQGPGELFF. As DNA, the CDR3 is TGTGCCAGCAGCTTCCACGGACAGGGACCCGGGGAGCTGTTTTTT.

The genes are TRBV7-8 and TRBJ2-7; tentatively, D is TRBD1 (7 bases). The CDR3 contains 14 residues. CDR1 is SGHVS, CDR2 FQNEAQ, per germline. Trimming shortened V by 3 bases and J by 7 bases, and 16 bases separated the two germline ends. The CDR3 sequence is CASSLGDSGLEQYF. In DNA form, the CDR3 reads TGTGCCAGCAGCTTGGGGGACAGCGGGCTTGAGCAGTACTTC.

This clone was seen a single time. J is TRBJ1-6 and V is TRBV4-1; 9 nucleotides line up with TRBD1. CDR1 MGHRA and CDR2 YSYEKL come from the germline V gene. The J segment lost 10 bases and the V segment lost 7 bases, leaving 8 bases of the junction unmatched. CDR3 length: 14 amino acids. In DNA, the CDR3 is TGCGCCAGCAACCGGGACAGGGACGTGTCACCCCTCCACTTT. Protein: CASNRDRDVSPLHF.

A few counts support this clone. The rearrangement joins TRBV6-2 or TRBV6-3 to TRBJ1-1; D perhaps matches TRBD1 (5 bases). V was shortened by 7 bases and J by 1 base, with 10 bases between the two germline ends. Germline V gene lookup returns CDR1 MNHEY and CDR2 SVGEGT. This CDR3 contains 13 residues. This CDR3 is CASTPTENTEAFF. CDR3 nucleotide sequence: TGTGCCAGCACCCCGACAGAGAACACTGAAGCTTTCTTT.

The chain joins TRBV5-1 to TRBJ2-1; perhaps TRBD2 as D (5 bases). CDR1 and CDR2 (germline): SGHRS, YFSETQ. The V end was cut by 4 bases, the J end by 5 bases, with 13 bases between. The CDR3 covers 14 residues. The CDR3 loop is CASSKGVAHNEQFF. In nucleotides, the CDR3 is TGCGCCAGCAGCAAGGGAGTGGCCCACAATGAGCAGTTCTTC.

The V and J genes are TRBV7-9 and TRBJ2-7, with a weak D call TRBD2 (5 bases). The CDR3 runs to 13 residues. The V gene's germline CDR1 is SEHNR and CDR2 FQNEAQ (reference sequence). The V gene lost 2 bases and the J gene lost 0 bases, with 5 bases spanning the gap. The chain's CDR3 is CASSLTSSYEQYF. The CDR3 DNA sequence: TGTGCCAGCAGCTTAACTAGCTCCTACGAGCAGTACTTC.

The gene calls are TRBV19 and TRBJ2-1, with TRBD2 matching 11 bases. CDR3 length: 16 amino acids. CDR1 is LNHDA and CDR2 is SQIVND in the germline V gene (reference sequence). Germline trimming cut 4 bases from V and 6 bases from J; bases unmatched to any gene: 8. The CDR3 region is CASSRGGTSGTNEQFF. The CDR3 coding sequence is TGTGCCAGTAGTAGGGGGGGGACTAGCGGTACCAATGAGCAGTTCTTC.